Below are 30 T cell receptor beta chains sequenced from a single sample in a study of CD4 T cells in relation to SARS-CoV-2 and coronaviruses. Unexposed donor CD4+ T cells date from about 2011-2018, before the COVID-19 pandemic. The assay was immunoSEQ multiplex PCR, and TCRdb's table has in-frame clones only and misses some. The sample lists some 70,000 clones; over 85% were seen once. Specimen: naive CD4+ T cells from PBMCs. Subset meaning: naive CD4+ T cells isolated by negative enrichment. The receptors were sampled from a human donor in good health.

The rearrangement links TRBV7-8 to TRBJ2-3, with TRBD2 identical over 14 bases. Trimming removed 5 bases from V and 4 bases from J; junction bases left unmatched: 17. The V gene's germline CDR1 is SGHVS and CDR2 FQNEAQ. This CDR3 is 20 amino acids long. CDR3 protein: CASSPRLGTSGRSKADTQYF. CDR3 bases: TGTGCCAGCAGCCCCAGACTAGGGACTAGCGGGAGATCCAAGGCAGATACGCAGTATTTT.

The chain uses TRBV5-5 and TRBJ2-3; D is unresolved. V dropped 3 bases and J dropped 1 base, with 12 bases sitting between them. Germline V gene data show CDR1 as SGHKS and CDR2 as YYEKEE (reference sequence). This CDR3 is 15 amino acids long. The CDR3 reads CASSSGGVGTDTQYF. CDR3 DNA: TGTGCCAGCAGCTCGGGTGGAGTCGGCACAGATACGCAGTATTTT.

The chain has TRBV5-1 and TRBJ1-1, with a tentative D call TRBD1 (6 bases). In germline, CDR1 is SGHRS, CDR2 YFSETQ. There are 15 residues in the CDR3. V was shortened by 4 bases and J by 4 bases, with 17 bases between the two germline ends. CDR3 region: CASSTLLTGSTEAFF. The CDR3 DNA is TGCGCCAGCAGCACACTCCTAACAGGGAGCACTGAAGCTTTCTTT.

The CDR3 loop reads CASSLEGGKSYNEQFF. In DNA form, the CDR3 reads TGCGCCAGCAGCTTGGAGGGCGGGAAATCCTACAATGAGCAGTTCTTC. The chain carries TRBV5-1 and TRBJ2-1; D is possibly TRBD2 (6 bases). The CDR3 consists of 16 residues. Germline CDR1 and CDR2: SGHRS and YFSETQ. V shed 0 bases and J shed 1 base, with 11 bases lying between them.

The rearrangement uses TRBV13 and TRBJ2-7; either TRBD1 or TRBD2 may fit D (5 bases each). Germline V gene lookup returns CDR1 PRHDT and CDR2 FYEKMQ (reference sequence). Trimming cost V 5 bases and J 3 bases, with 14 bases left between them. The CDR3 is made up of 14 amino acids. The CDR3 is CASSPRGVLYEQYF. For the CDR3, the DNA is TGTGCCAGCAGCCCGAGAGGGGTTCTCTACGAGCAGTACTTC.

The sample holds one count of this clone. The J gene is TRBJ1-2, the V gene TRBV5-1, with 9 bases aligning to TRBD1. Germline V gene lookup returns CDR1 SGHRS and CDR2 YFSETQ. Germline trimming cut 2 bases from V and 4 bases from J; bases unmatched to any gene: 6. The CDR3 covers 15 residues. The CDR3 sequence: CASSFAQGAIYGYTF. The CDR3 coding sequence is TGCGCCAGCAGCTTTGCACAGGGGGCGATCTATGGCTACACCTTC.

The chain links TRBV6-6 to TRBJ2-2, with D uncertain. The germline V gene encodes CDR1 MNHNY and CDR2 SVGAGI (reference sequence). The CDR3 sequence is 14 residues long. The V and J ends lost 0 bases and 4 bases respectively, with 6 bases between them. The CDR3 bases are TGTGCCAGCAGTTACTCGCGGCCCACCGGGGAGCTGTTTTTT. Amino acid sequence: CASSYSRPTGELFF.

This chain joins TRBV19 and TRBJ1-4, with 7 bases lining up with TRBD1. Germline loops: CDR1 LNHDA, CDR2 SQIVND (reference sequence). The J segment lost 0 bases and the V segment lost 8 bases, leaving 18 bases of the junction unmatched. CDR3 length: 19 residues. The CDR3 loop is CASRPPAGGGPATNEKLFF. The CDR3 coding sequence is TGTGCCAGTCGCCCCCCCGCGGGAGGGGGCCCAGCAACTAATGAAAAACTGTTTTTT.

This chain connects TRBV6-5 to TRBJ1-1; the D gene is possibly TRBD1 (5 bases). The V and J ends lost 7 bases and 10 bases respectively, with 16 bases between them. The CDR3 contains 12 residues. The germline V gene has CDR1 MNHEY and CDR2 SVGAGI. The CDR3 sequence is CASIGGDRVAFF. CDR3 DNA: TGTGCCAGCATCGGAGGGGATCGTGTAGCTTTCTTT.

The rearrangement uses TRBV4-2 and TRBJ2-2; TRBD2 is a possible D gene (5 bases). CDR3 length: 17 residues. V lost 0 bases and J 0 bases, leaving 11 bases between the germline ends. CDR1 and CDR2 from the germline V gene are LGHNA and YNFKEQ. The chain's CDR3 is CASSQEGKAANTGELFF. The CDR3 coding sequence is TGTGCCAGCAGCCAAGAAGGAAAAGCGGCGAACACCGGGGAGCTGTTTTTT.

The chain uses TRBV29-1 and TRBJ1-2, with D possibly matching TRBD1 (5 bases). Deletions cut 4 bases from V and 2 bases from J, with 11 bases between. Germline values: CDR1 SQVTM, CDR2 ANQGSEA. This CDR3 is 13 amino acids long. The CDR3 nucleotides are TGCAGCGTTGCAGGGTTTGGGAACTATGGCTACACCTTC. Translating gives CSVAGFGNYGYTF.

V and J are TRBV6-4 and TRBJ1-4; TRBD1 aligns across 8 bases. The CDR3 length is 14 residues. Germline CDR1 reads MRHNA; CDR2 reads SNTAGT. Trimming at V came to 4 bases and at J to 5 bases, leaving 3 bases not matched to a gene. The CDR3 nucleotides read TGTGCCAGCAGTGCAGGGGGCGCGAATGAAAAACTGTTTTTT. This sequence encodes CASSAGGANEKLFF.

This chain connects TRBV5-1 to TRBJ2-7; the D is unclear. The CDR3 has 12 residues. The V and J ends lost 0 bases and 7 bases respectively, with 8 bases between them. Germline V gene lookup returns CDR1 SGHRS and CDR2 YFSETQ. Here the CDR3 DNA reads TGCGCCAGCAGCTTGGATCTAGGGGAGCAGTACTTC. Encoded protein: CASSLDLGEQYF.

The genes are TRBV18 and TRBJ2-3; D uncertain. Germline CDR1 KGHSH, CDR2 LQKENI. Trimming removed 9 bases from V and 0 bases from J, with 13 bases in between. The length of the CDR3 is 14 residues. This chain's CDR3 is CASSRAASTDTQYF. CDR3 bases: TGTGCCAGTTCAAGGGCAGCGAGCACAGATACGCAGTATTTT.

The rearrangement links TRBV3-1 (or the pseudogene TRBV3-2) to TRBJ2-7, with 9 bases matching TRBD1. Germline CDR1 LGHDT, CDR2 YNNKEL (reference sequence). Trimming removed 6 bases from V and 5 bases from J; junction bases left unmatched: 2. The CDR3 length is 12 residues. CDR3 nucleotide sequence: TGTGCCAGCAGGGACAGGGGCCACGAGCAGTACTTC. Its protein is CASRDRGHEQYF.

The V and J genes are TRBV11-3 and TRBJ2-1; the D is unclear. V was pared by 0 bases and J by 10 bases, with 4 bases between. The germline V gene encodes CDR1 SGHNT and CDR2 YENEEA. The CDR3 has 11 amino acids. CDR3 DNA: TGTGCCAGCAGCTTAGAAGGAGAGCAGTTCTTC. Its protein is CASSLEGEQFF.

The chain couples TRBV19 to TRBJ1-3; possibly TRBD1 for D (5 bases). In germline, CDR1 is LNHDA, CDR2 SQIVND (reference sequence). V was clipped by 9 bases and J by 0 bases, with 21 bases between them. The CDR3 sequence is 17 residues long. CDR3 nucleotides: TGTGCCAGGAGATTACAGGTACCCGATGCCTCTGGAAACACCATATATTTT. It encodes CARRLQVPDASGNTIYF.

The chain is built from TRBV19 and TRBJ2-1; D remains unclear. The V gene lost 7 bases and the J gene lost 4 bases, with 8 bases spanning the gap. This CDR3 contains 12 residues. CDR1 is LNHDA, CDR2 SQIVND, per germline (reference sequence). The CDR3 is CASTHGYNEQFF. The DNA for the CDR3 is TGTGCCAGTACCCACGGGTACAATGAGCAGTTCTTC.

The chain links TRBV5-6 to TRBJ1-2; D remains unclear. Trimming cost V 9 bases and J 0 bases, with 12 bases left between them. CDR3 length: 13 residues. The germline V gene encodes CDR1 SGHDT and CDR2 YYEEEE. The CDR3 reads CATARTPNYGYTF. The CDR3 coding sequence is TGTGCCACTGCACGGACCCCTAACTATGGCTACACCTTC.

The CDR3 nucleotides read TGCGCCAGCGGAGTACAGGGGGCCCAAGAGACCCAGTACTTC. This sequence encodes CASGVQGAQETQYF. V is TRBV5-1 and J is TRBJ2-5; 9 bases are shared with TRBD1. This CDR3 region has 14 residues. Germline V gives CDR1 SGHRS, CDR2 YFSETQ. Losses at the gene ends were 7 bases for V and 1 base for J; bases not matched to a gene: 5. Looking up the rest from reference TRBV5-1 and TRBJ2-5 gives the full variable domain: KAGVTQTPRYLIKTRGQQVTLSCSPISGHRSVSWYQQTPGQGLQFLFEYFSETQRNKGNFPGRFSGRQFSNSRSEMNVSTLELGDSALYLCASGVQGAQETQYFGPGTRLLVL.

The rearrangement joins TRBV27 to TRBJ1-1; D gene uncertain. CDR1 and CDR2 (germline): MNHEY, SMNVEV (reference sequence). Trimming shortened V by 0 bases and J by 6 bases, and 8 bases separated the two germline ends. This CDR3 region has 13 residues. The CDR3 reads CASSLSGRSEAFF. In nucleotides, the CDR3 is TGTGCCAGCAGTTTATCCGGGCGTTCTGAAGCTTTCTTT.

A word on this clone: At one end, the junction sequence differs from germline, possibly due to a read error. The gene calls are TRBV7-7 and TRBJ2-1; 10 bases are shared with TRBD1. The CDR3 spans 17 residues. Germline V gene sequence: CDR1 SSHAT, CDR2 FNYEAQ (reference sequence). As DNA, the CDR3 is TGTGCTAGCAGCTTAAGGGGACCGGGACAGGGGAAGAATGAGCAGTTCTTC. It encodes CASSLRGPGQGKNEQFF.

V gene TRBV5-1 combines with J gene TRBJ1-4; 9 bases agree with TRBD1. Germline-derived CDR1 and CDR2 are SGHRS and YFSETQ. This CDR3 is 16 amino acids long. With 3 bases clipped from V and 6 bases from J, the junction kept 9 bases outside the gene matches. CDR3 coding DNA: TGCGCCAGCAGCTGGGGGGTAGGGGACAGGGATGAAAAACTGTTTTTT. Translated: CASSWGVGDRDEKLFF.

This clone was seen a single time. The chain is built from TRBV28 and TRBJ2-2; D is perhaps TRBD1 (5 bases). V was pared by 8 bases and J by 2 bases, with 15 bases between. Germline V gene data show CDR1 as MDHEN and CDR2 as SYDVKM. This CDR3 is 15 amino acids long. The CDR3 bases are TGTGCCAGCCAGGCTTTTGGGGCTAACACCGGGGAGCTGTTTTTT. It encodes CASQAFGANTGELFF.

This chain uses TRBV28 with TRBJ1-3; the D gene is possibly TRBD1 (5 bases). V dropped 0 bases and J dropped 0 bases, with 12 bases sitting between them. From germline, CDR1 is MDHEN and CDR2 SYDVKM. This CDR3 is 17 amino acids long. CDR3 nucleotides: TGTGCCAGCAGTTTATGGTCGGGGACTAGCTCTGGAAACACCATATATTTT. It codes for CASSLWSGTSSGNTIYF.

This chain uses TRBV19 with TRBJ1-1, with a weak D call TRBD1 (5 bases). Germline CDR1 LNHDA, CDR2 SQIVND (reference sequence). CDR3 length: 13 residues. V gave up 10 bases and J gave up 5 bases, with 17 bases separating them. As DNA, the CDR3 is TGTGCCACCAGGGTACTCGGGGGTACTGAAGCTTTCTTT. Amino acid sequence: CATRVLGGTEAFF.

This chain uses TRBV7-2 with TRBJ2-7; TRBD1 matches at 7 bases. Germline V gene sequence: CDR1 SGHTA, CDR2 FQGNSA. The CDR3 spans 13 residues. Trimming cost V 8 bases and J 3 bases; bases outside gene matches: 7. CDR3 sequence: CASSGTDVYEQYF. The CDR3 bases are TGTGCCAGCTCCGGGACAGACGTCTACGAGCAGTACTTC.

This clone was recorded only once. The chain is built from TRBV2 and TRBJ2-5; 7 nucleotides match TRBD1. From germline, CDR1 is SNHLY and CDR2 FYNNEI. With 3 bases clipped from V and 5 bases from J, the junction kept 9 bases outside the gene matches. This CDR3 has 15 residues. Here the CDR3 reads CASSDQGDPMETQYF. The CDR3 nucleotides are TGTGCCAGCAGTGACCAGGGGGATCCTATGGAGACCCAGTACTTC.

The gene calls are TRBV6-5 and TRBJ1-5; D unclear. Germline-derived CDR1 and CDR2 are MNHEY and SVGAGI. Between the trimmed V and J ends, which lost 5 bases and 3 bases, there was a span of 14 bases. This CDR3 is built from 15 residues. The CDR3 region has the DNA TGTGCCAGCAGTCGCTATGGGCCTAACAATCAGCCCCAGCATTTT. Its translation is CASSRYGPNNQPQHF.

CDR3 nucleotide sequence: TGTGCCAGCAGCTTAAGGGCCGACAAGAATGAGCAGTTCTTC. Protein product: CASSLRADKNEQFF. V gene TRBV7-3 combines with J gene TRBJ2-1; D not certain. V lost 1 base and J lost 7, with 11 bases in between. The CDR3 covers 14 residues. Germline CDR1 SGHTA, CDR2 FQGTGA.